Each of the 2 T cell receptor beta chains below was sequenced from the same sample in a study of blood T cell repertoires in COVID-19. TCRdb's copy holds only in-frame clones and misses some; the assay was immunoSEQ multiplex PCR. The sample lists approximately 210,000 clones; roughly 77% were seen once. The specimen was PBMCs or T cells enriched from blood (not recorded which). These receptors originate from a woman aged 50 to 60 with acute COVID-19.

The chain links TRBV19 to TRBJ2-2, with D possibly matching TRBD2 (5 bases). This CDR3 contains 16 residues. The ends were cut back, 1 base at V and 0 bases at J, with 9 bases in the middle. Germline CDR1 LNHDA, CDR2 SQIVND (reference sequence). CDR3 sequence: CASSIGRYPNTGELFF. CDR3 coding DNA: TGTGCCAGTAGTATAGGGAGGTACCCGAACACCGGGGAGCTGTTTTTT. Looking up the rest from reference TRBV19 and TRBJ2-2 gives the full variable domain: DGGITQSPKYLFRKEGQNVTLSCEQNLNHDAMYWYRQDPGQGLRLIYYSQIVNDFQKGDIAEGYSVSREKKESFPLTVTSAQKNPTAFYLCASSIGRYPNTGELFFGEGSRLTVL.

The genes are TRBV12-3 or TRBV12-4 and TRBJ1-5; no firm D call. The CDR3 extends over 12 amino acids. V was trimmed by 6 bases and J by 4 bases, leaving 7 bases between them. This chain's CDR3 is CASRPGNQPQHF. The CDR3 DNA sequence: TGTGCCAGCAGACCCGGGAATCAGCCCCAGCATTTT.